The clone carrying this T cell receptor beta chain was recorded only once. The data stem from a study of blood T cell repertoires in COVID-19. Study-level background: COVID-19 samples, acute and convalescent, were from the United States, Italy and Spain. Sources were T cells, B-cell-depleted T cells, or PBMCs; the material itself was cDNA or gDNA.

The CDR3 totals 14 residues. The germline gives CDR1 SGHRS, CDR2 YFSETQ. Unmatched junction bases numbered 3, after V lost 7 bases and J lost 4 bases. Produced via immunoSEQ multiplex PCR; TCRdb's table is partial and in-frame only. Of 250,000 to 350,000 clones in the sample, 92% are singletons; the top ten hold 15% to 20%. The origin of this receptor is a woman between 25 and 40 years old who had recovered from COVID-19. Input material: PBMCs or T cells enriched from blood (not recorded which). The chain employs TRBV5-1 and TRBJ2-1; 12 positions agree with TRBD2. CDR3 in DNA: TGCGCCAGCGGCCTAGCGGGAGGGTACAATGAGCAGTTCTTC. Its translation is CASGLAGGYNEQFF.